These T cell receptor beta chains were read from a single sample in a study of T cell responses to AZD1222 COVID-19 vaccine. Clones were read by immunoSEQ multiplex PCR, and TCRdb kept only the in-frame ones, dropping some. The repertoire has roughly 110,000 clones, 90% of them found once; the top ten carry less than 6%. The sample consisted of peripheral blood, taken on day 0 of AZD1222 vaccination. The source is an adult in good health. The CDR3 runs from the conserved cysteine through the conserved F or W. The order of the fields is V gene, CDR3 protein.

>TRBV5-1
CASSRAGDNSPLHF
>TRBV6-6
CASSLGTGANEKLFF
>TRBV30
CAWSPGGNQPQHF
>TRBV4-2
CASSHLGLAGGSYNEQFF
>TRBV7-9
CASSLFSRDNEQFF
>TRBV30
CAAGQPVYGYTF
>TRBV19
CASSAGQGAPPGYTF
>TRBV19
CASSVGTGSSYNEQFF
>TRBV13
CASSGGGPYRYEQYF
>TRBV19
CASRSGGYEQYF
>TRBV4-1
CPSRHDRGLADTGELFF
>TRBV28
CASSQIDRRGNQPQHF
>TRBV6-5
CASSFASGSSYNEQFF
>TRBV28
CASTIRAGAKLFF
>TRBV19
CASSVLGGQSEQYF
>TRBV3-1/TRBV3-2
CASSHTSGGDTQYF
>TRBV15
CATSPGLADYEQYF